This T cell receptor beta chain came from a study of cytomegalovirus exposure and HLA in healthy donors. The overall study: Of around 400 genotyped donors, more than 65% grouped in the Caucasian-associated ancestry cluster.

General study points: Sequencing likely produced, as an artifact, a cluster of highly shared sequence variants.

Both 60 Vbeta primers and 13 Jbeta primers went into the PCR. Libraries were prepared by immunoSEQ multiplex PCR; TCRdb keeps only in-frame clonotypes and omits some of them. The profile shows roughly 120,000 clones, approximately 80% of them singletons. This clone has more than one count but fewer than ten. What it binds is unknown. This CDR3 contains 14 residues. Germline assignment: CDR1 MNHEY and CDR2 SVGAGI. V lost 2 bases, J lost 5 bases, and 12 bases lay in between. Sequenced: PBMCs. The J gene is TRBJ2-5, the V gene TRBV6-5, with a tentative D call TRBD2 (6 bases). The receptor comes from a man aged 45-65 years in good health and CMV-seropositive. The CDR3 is CASSYSGGPETQYF. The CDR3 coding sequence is TGTGCCAGCAGTTACAGCGGAGGGCCGGAGACCCAGTACTTC.